This entry features one TCR beta chain sequence. No antigen is known for it. The data belong to a study of a mutant IDH1 vaccine in newly diagnosed glioma. The time point denotes: week 47, end of study. Doses comprised 300 ug of mutant IDH1 20-mer peptide each, plus topical imiquimod. TCRdb's table, derived via immunoSEQ multiplex PCR, lists solely in-frame clones and lacks some. The table lists tens of thousands of clones, 90% of them singletons. Germline assignment: CDR1 SGHVS and CDR2 FNYEAQ. The CDR3 has 14 residues. V lost 1 base to trimming and J lost 0 bases, with 7 bases between them. The receptor comes from a middle-aged woman with glioma. This material consisted of PBMCs, taken from a glioma patient whose treatment included an IDH1 peptide vaccine. V and J are TRBV7-6 and TRBJ2-7; the D gene is possibly TRBD2 (5 bases). The chain's CDR3 is CASSLGGASYEQYF. The DNA of the CDR3 is TGTGCCAGCAGCTTAGGGGGAGCCTCCTACGAGCAGTACTTC.